These 25 T cell receptor beta chains were sequenced from one sample in a study of blood T cell repertoires in COVID-19. Assay: immunoSEQ multiplex PCR; the TCRdb copy retains only in-frame clones and omits some. The sample records about 200,000 clones, approximately 92% being singletons. Sequencing was carried out using peripheral blood. All receptors derive from a man over 45 with acute or convalescent COVID-19.

Here the CDR3 DNA reads TGTGCCAGCAGCTTGGGGATGGGGGGGCGGTACAATGAGCAGTTCTTC. It encodes CASSLGMGGRYNEQFF. V is TRBV5-4 and J is TRBJ2-1; tentatively, D is TRBD2 (7 bases). The CDR3 loop spans 16 amino acids. V was pared by 0 bases and J by 4 bases, with 14 bases between. The V gene's germline CDR1 is SGHNT and CDR2 YYREEE (reference sequence).

The chain recombines TRBV19 with TRBJ1-3; weak D call: TRBD1 (6 bases). CDR1 LNHDA and CDR2 SQIVND come from the germline V gene (reference sequence). With 8 bases removed from V and 4 bases from J, the gap between germline ends came to 12 bases. This CDR3 is 13 amino acids long. CDR3 sequence: CASSGVSGNTIYF. CDR3 nucleotide sequence: TGTGCCAGTTCAGGGGTTTCGGGAAACACCATATATTTT.

This chain uses TRBV7-9 with TRBJ2-7, with 8 bases aligning to TRBD1. CDR1 and CDR2 from the germline V gene are SEHNR and FQNEAQ (reference sequence). V lost 4 bases, J lost 4 bases, and 9 bases stayed unmatched. The CDR3 contains 15 residues. The CDR3 sequence is CASSSGPGQGYEQYF. The CDR3 DNA sequence: TGTGCCAGCAGCTCTGGGCCCGGACAGGGATACGAGCAGTACTTC. Supplemented by reference TRBV7-9 and TRBJ2-7, the full variable domain reads DTGVSQNPRHKITKRGQNVTFRCDPISEHNRLYWYRQTLGQGPEFLTYFQNEAQLEKSRLLSDRFSAERPKGSFSTLEIQRTEQGDSAMYLCASSSGPGQGYEQYFGPGTRLTVT.

This chain uses TRBV7-2 with TRBJ1-6; possible D gene TRBD1, 5 bases. The germline gives CDR1 SGHTA, CDR2 FQGNSA. Trimming removed 3 bases at V and 9 bases at J, with 12 bases between. This CDR3 has 14 amino acids. CDR3 region: CASSLGQIGSPLHF. CDR3 sequence (DNA): TGTGCCAGCAGCTTGGGGCAGATAGGTTCACCCCTCCACTTT.

This chain connects TRBV9 to TRBJ2-5; 10 bases match TRBD2. The V and J ends lost 0 bases and 5 bases, in that order; junction bases with no gene match: 4. From germline, CDR1 is SGDLS and CDR2 YYNGEE. The length of the CDR3 is 15 residues. The DNA of the CDR3 is TGTGCCAGCAGCGTAGGGGGACTAGCGAAGGAGACCCAGTACTTC. As protein: CASSVGGLAKETQYF.

The chain joins TRBV7-9 to TRBJ1-1; 8 nucleotides line up with TRBD1. Germline V CDR1 and CDR2: SEHNR, FQNEAQ (reference sequence). The junction had 5 bases not matched to a gene; V was cut back by 10 bases and J by 1 base. CDR3 size: 13 residues. CDR3 coding DNA: TGTGCCACTGTGGACAGGGAGAACACTGAAGCTTTCTTT. It encodes CATVDRENTEAFF. The full variable domain, rest sourced from reference TRBV7-9 and TRBJ1-1, is DTGVSQNPRHKITKRGQNVTFRCDPISEHNRLYWYRQTLGQGPEFLTYFQNEAQLEKSRLLSDRFSAERPKGSFSTLEIQRTEQGDSAMYLCATVDRENTEAFFGQGTRLTVV.

The gene calls are TRBV7-8 and TRBJ1-1; TRBD1 is a possible D gene (5 bases). Trimming left V 1 base short and J 4 bases short, with 10 bases between. This CDR3 is 14 amino acids long. The germline V gene encodes CDR1 SGHVS and CDR2 FQNEAQ. CDR3 sequence reads: CASSLGRRGTEAFF. In DNA, the CDR3 is TGTGCCAGCAGCTTAGGAAGGAGGGGCACTGAAGCTTTCTTT.

V and J are TRBV6-5 and TRBJ1-5, with D uncertain. The CDR3 is 13 residues long. Germline V gene sequence: CDR1 MNHEY, CDR2 SVGAGI. Trimming left V 8 bases short and J 5 bases short, with 13 bases between. The CDR3 protein is CASAVVGYQPQHF. The CDR3, as DNA: TGTGCCAGCGCGGTGGTTGGCTATCAGCCCCAGCATTTT.

The rearrangement uses TRBV28 and TRBJ1-6, with 7 bases lining up with TRBD1. This CDR3 region has 17 residues. Germline V gene data show CDR1 as MDHEN and CDR2 as SYDVKM. With 7 bases clipped from V and 1 base from J, the junction kept 10 bases outside the gene matches. CDR3 sequence (DNA): TGTGCCAGCAAAACGACAGGGAGAAGTTCCTATAATTCACCCCTCCACTTT. Protein product: CASKTTGRSSYNSPLHF.

The rearrangement joins TRBV19 to TRBJ1-5; 7 nucleotides align to TRBD1. Trimming removed 1 base from V and 6 bases from J; junction bases left unmatched: 6. Germline V lookup: CDR1 LNHDA, CDR2 SQIVND (reference sequence). The CDR3 covers 15 residues. The CDR3 nucleotides read TGTGCCAGTAGTATAGGCGACAGGGCGATTCAGCCCCAGCATTTT. Its translation: CASSIGDRAIQPQHF.

A single count supports this clone. This chain connects TRBV25-1 to TRBJ1-3, with no clear D. Germline V gene lookup returns CDR1 MGHDK and CDR2 SYGVNS. This CDR3 contains 12 residues. Trimming pared 6 bases from V and 1 base from J, leaving 4 bases between. The CDR3 nucleotides read TGTGCCAGCAGACGGTCTGGAAACACCATATATTTT. Protein sequence: CASRRSGNTIYF.

This chain joins TRBV11-2 and TRBJ2-4; 7 nucleotides line up with TRBD2. V trimming: 1 base; J trimming: 8 bases; junction bases outside the gene matches: 5. Germline V lookup: CDR1 SGHAT, CDR2 FQNNGV. The CDR3 extends over 14 amino acids. CDR3 nucleotide sequence: TGTGCCAGCAGCTTAGGCGGGAGCAGGGACATTCAGTACTTC. Translation gives CASSLGGSRDIQYF.

The V and J genes are TRBV5-1 and TRBJ1-3; no reliable D call. The CDR3 runs 16 residues. V was trimmed by 4 bases and J by 0 bases, leaving 14 bases between them. Germline-derived CDR1 and CDR2 are SGHRS and YFSETQ. The CDR3 protein is CASSVVPGSSGNTIYF. The CDR3 DNA reads as TGCGCCAGCAGCGTCGTGCCGGGAAGCTCTGGAAACACCATATATTTT.

The chain joins TRBV5-1 to TRBJ2-3, with 9 positions matching TRBD1. J gave up 3 bases and V 4 bases, and 3 bases lay outside the gene matches. Germline lookup yields CDR1 SGHRS and CDR2 YFSETQ. The CDR3 covers 14 residues. The CDR3 bases are TGCGCCAGCAGCGTGGGACAGGGAACAGATACGCAGTATTTT. This codes for CASSVGQGTDTQYF.

This clone was seen only once. V usage is TRBV6-5 and J usage is TRBJ1-2, with TRBD1 as a possible D gene (6 bases). The V end lost 2 bases, the J end lost 2 bases, and 6 bases lay between the germline ends. The CDR3 extends over 13 amino acids. CDR1 and CDR2 (germline): MNHEY, SVGAGI. The CDR3 DNA is TGTGCCAGCAGTTACGGACAGAACTATGGCTACACCTTC. The encoded protein is CASSYGQNYGYTF.

V gene TRBV7-2 combines with J gene TRBJ2-2, with D possibly being TRBD2 (6 bases). This CDR3 has 14 amino acids. Germline V gene lookup returns CDR1 SGHTA and CDR2 FQGNSA. The germline V and J ends were trimmed by 4 bases and 5 bases, with 11 bases remaining between them. CDR3 nucleotide sequence: TGTGCCAGCAGCTCGGGACTTATAACCGGGGAGCTGTTTTTT. Translating gives CASSSGLITGELFF.

The V gene is TRBV10-3, the J gene TRBJ2-1; 11 nucleotides agree with TRBD1. With 6 bases clipped from V and 7 bases from J, the junction kept 5 bases outside the gene matches. Germline lookup yields CDR1 ENHRY and CDR2 SYGVKD. This CDR3 has 14 amino acids. As DNA, the CDR3 is TGTGCCATCAGCGGGACAGGGGGACCAAATGAGCAGTTCTTC. Translating it yields CAISGTGGPNEQFF.

This rearrangement joins TRBV19 to TRBJ2-1; 8 bases are shared with TRBD2. CDR3 size: 15 residues. Germline CDR1 and CDR2: LNHDA and SQIVND (reference sequence). The V segment lost 1 base and the J segment 6 bases; nucleotides outside the gene matches: 5. CDR3 amino acids: CASSIGGTSFNEQFF. The CDR3 DNA follows: TGTGCCAGTAGTATAGGGGGGACTAGTTTCAATGAGCAGTTCTTC.

This chain links TRBV7-9 with TRBJ2-3; no reliable D call. The CDR3 runs 15 residues. CDR1 and CDR2 (germline): SEHNR, FQNEAQ (reference sequence). Trimming stripped 1 base from V and 2 bases from J, with 10 bases between. The CDR3 is CASSLEPATTDTQYF. CDR3 sequence (DNA): TGTGCCAGCAGCTTAGAACCCGCTACCACAGATACGCAGTATTTT.

This clone was observed a handful of times. V and J are TRBV28 and TRBJ2-1; TRBD2 aligns across 11 bases. Trimming took 4 bases from V and 9 from J; bases not matched to a gene: 8. This CDR3 contains 15 residues. Germline V gives CDR1 MDHEN, CDR2 SYDVKM. CDR3 sequence: CASSSLASGRSEQFF. CDR3 bases: TGTGCCAGCAGTTCCCTAGCTAGCGGGAGGTCTGAGCAGTTCTTC.

V is TRBV5-1 and J is TRBJ1-6, with D perhaps matching TRBD1 (6 bases). V was clipped by 4 bases and J by 5 bases, with 13 bases between them. CDR3 size: 15 residues. CDR1 is SGHRS, CDR2 YFSETQ, per germline. The CDR3 nucleotides read TGCGCCAGCAGCCCGACGGCAGGGGATAATTCACCCCTCCACTTT. Amino acids: CASSPTAGDNSPLHF.

CDR3 sequence reads: CASSLSQGGEKLFF. The CDR3 nucleotides read TGTGCCAGCAGTTTATCTCAGGGTGGGGAAAAACTGTTTTTT. The chain employs TRBV28 and TRBJ1-4; a possible D gene is TRBD1 (5 bases). V shed 1 base and J shed 8 bases, with 11 bases lying between them. Germline CDR1 is MDHEN and CDR2 is SYDVKM. This CDR3 is 14 amino acids long.

This clone was detected once. J is TRBJ2-5 and V is TRBV10-1, with D perhaps matching TRBD1 (5 bases). CDR1 WNHNN and CDR2 SYGVQD come from the germline V gene (reference sequence). With 1 base removed from V and 2 bases from J, the gap between germline ends came to 11 bases. This CDR3 has 15 amino acids. The chain's CDR3 is CASSEWGREQETQYF. The CDR3 DNA is TGCGCCAGCAGTGAGTGGGGCAGGGAACAAGAGACCCAGTACTTC.

The chain joins TRBV9 to TRBJ2-2; maybe TRBD1 (6 bases). The V end lost 4 bases, the J end lost 7 bases, and 17 bases lay between the germline ends. CDR1 and CDR2 (germline): SGDLS, YYNGEE. The CDR3 has 15 residues. DNA for the CDR3: TGTGCCAGCAGCCCTAACTACAGGGCTGACGGGGAGCTGTTTTTT. The encoded protein is CASSPNYRADGELFF.

The V gene is TRBV5-1, the J gene TRBJ1-1; D call uncertain. Trimming removed 0 bases at V and 5 bases at J, with 11 bases between. This CDR3 spans 14 amino acids. CDR1 and CDR2 from the germline V gene are SGHRS and YFSETQ. The CDR3 loop reads CASSLGSGNTEAFF. Written as DNA, the CDR3 is TGCGCCAGCAGCTTGGGGTCGGGGAATACTGAAGCTTTCTTT.